Sequencing of this T cell receptor beta chain was carried out in a study of T cell clones after liver transplantation. CDR1 and CDR2 from the germline V gene are DFQATT and SNEGSKA (reference sequence). The V gene lost 0 bases and the J gene lost 0 bases, with 0 bases spanning the gap. There are 11 residues in the CDR3. Assay: immunoSEQ multiplex PCR; the TCRdb copy retains only in-frame clones and omits some. The sample contains more than 45,000 clones, less than 85% of which appear only once. General observations from the study: Compared with third party-reactive sequences, donor-reactive ones declined more, independent of withdrawal success.

Note on this clone: Its target is unknown. Other DNA sequences in this specimen translate into the identical CDR3.

V usage is TRBV20-1 and J usage is TRBJ2-7, with no clear D. The sample here was CD4+ T cells from blood, taken at the roughly 15-month timepoint. This sequence originates from a human patient who received a liver transplant. Some of the T cells may derive from the graft donor. This chain's CDR3 is CSARDSYEQYF. The CDR3 coding sequence is TGCAGTGCTAGAGACTCCTACGAGCAGTACTTC.